Described below is a single TCR beta chain sequence and its context. The antigen is undetermined. This entry comes from a study of cytomegalovirus exposure and HLA in healthy donors. Study-level information: A data release that came early held some 84 million unique TCRs from HLA-typed donors.

Germline-derived CDR1 and CDR2 are SGHRS and YFSETQ. Trimming took off 3 bases at V and 4 bases at J, with 16 bases between the two ends. This CDR3 is built from 15 residues. Those who donated were healthy bone marrow donors. Whole-study results and caveats: It was approximately 150 TCR beta chains that were listed as cytomegalovirus-associated. V- and J-gene trimming in TCR beta was tied to a missense DCLRE1C variant by an analysis performed later.

PCR amplification relied on 60 Vbeta primers (plus 13 Jbeta primers). This table comes from immunoSEQ multiplex PCR, and its TCRdb copy is limited to in-frame clones, with some not included. The sample lists more than 150,000 clones; 77% were seen once. Sequenced input: PBMCs. The TCR was taken from a man aged 18-30 years in good health and CMV-seronegative. V and J are TRBV5-1 and TRBJ1-1, with D tentatively TRBD1 (5 bases). Here the CDR3 reads CASSYDGQASTEAFF. CDR3 in DNA: TGCGCCAGCAGCTACGACGGACAAGCGAGCACTGAAGCTTTCTTT.